These 9 T cell receptor beta chains came from one sample sequenced in a study of T-cell reconstitution after alpha-beta-depleted transplantation in children. Library preparation (for TCRbeta) was performed with unique molecular identifiers. TCRdb reprocessed the PCR reads with MiXCR, giving one entry per CDR3 protein. Of about 500,000 distinct CDR3 sequences detected, over 9.5% appear once; the ten largest clones hold 12% to 15%. Sequenced material: PBMCs, mostly from graft donor cells, taken 180 days after TCRalphabeta/CD19-depleted stem cell transplant. The receptors were gathered from a female patient aged 2 to 10 who had a stem cell transplant for aplastic anemia, so the T cells may come from the graft donor.

The J gene is TRBJ2-5, the V gene TRBV28; tentative D call: TRBD1 (5 bases). From germline, CDR1 is MDHEN and CDR2 SYDVKM. CDR3 size: 13 residues. V lost 5 bases, J lost 4 bases, and 11 bases lay in between. In nucleotides, the CDR3 is TGTGCCAGCAGTCCACGACAGACAGAGACCCAGTACTTC. Its protein product is CASSPRQTETQYF. The full variable domain, completed using reference TRBV28 and TRBJ2-5, is DVKVTQSSRYLVKRTGEKVFLECVQDMDHENMFWYRQDPGLGLRLIYFSYDVKMKEKGDIPEGYSVSREKKERFSLILESASTNQTSMYLCASSPRQTETQYFGPGTRLLVL.

V is TRBV7-2 and J is TRBJ2-7; 11 bases fit TRBD1. Germline loops: CDR1 SGHTA, CDR2 FQGNSA. Unmatched junction bases numbered 13, after V lost 5 bases and J lost 7 bases. The CDR3 spans 16 residues. The DNA for the CDR3 is TGTGCCAGCAGCCCCTATATAGGACAGGGGGCGTCGGAGCAGTACTTC. Translation gives CASSPYIGQGASEQYF. The whole variable domain, filled in from reference TRBV7-2 and TRBJ2-7, reads GAGVSQSPSNKVTEKGKDVELRCDPISGHTALYWYRQSLGQGLEFLIYFQGNSAPDKSGLPSDRFSAERTGGSVSTLTIQRTQQEDSAVYLCASSPYIGQGASEQYFGPGTRLTVT.

The chain couples TRBV28 to TRBJ2-5; no reliable D call. The CDR3 length is 14 residues. Germline CDR1 is MDHEN and CDR2 is SYDVKM. V lost 5 bases and J lost 5, with 15 bases in between. CDR3 amino acids: CASSRPSFDETQYF. In nucleotides, the CDR3 is TGTGCCAGCAGTAGACCCAGTTTTGATGAGACCCAGTACTTC.

The chain has TRBV5-1 and TRBJ2-5; the D gene is possibly TRBD1 (5 bases). The CDR3 runs to 14 residues. Germline V gives CDR1 SGHRS, CDR2 YFSETQ. V was shortened by 3 bases and J by 5 bases, with 14 bases between the two germline ends. The CDR3 spells CASSSAGLGETQYF. CDR3 DNA: TGCGCCAGCAGCTCTGCAGGGCTGGGCGAGACCCAGTACTTC.

The table lists this clonotype with a count of one. The chain employs TRBV4-3 and TRBJ1-2; D remains unclear. The ends were cut back, 4 bases at V and 4 bases at J, with 13 bases in the middle. The germline V gene encodes CDR1 LGHNA and CDR2 YSLEER. The CDR3 consists of 14 residues. The CDR3, as DNA: TGCGCCAGCAGCCGAGGTCCCGGGTTCTATGGCTACACCTTC. It is translated as CASSRGPGFYGYTF.

The genes are TRBV5-6 and TRBJ2-4; D not resolved. V lost 3 bases to trimming and J lost 2 bases, with 9 bases between them. The CDR3 extends over 14 amino acids. Germline V lookup: CDR1 SGHDT, CDR2 YYEEEE. CDR3 in DNA: TGTGCCAGCAGCTCGACATTTACCAAAAACATTCAGTACTTC. It encodes CASSSTFTKNIQYF.

This chain uses TRBV3-1 with TRBJ2-1; no reliable D call. The CDR3 loop spans 14 amino acids. Germline V gene data show CDR1 as LGHDT and CDR2 as YNNKEL (reference sequence). V was pared by 4 bases and J by 0 bases, with 7 bases between. The CDR3 loop is CASSPKSSYNEQFF. Written as DNA, the CDR3 is TGTGCCAGCAGCCCCAAAAGCTCCTACAATGAGCAGTTCTTC.

Only a few counts were recorded for this clonotype. The chain has TRBV10-2 and TRBJ2-1, with D possibly TRBD1 on 6 matching bases. Germline V gene data show CDR1 as WSHSY and CDR2 as SAAADI. Trimming pared 8 bases from V and 3 bases from J, leaving 14 bases between. This CDR3 is built from 14 residues. The CDR3 nucleotides are TGCGCCAGCGGGGCAGGGGTTAGCTACAATGAGCAGTTCTTC. This translates into CASGAGVSYNEQFF.

This clonotype was seen more than once but under ten times. The chain employs TRBV20-1 and TRBJ1-6; tentative D call: TRBD1 (5 bases). This CDR3 has 15 amino acids. Per germline, CDR1 DFQATT and CDR2 SNEGSKA (reference sequence). Deletions cut 2 bases from V and 5 bases from J, with 13 bases between. The CDR3 coding sequence is TGCAGTGCTAGATTTCAGGGAAGCCATAATTCACCCCTCCACTTT. Protein product: CSARFQGSHNSPLHF.